This T cell receptor beta chain was sequenced for a study of Tregs in tolerant kidney transplant recipients. The CDR3 is 11 amino acids. The V and J ends lost 3 bases and 4 bases respectively, with 3 bases between them. The V gene's germline CDR1 is SGHDN and CDR2 FVKESK. Method: immunoSEQ multiplex PCR; TCRdb's copy keeps in-frame clones and lacks some. This sample contains 50,000 or so clones. Thawed PBMCs were FACS-sorted into unstimulated CD4+CD25+CD127- regulatory T cells, CD4+CD25- non-regulatory cells, CD4 and CD8 cells. On this clone itself: From the germline J gene comes the end of the CDR3, since the read stops 3 residues before it.

This chain links TRBV14 with TRBJ2-5; D call uncertain. The TCR was taken from a human donor who received a combined kidney and bone marrow transplant. The specimen was CD4+ T cells from blood, collected before the transplant. The part of the CDR3 DNA that was read is TGTGCCAGCAGCCACGGAGAGACC. Residues: CASSHGET. The entire CDR3 protein reads CASSHGETQYF.